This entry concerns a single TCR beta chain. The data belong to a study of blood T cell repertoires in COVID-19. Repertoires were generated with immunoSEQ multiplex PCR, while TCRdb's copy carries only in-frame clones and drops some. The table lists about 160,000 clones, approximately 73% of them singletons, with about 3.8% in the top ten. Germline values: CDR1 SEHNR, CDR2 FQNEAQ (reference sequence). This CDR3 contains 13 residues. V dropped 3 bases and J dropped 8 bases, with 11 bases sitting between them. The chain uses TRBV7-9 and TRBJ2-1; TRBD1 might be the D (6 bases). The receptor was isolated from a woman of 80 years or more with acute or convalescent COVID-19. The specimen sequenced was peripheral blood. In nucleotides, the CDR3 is TGTGCCAGCAGCTTGGGACATTTGGATGAGCAGTTCTTC. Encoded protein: CASSLGHLDEQFF.